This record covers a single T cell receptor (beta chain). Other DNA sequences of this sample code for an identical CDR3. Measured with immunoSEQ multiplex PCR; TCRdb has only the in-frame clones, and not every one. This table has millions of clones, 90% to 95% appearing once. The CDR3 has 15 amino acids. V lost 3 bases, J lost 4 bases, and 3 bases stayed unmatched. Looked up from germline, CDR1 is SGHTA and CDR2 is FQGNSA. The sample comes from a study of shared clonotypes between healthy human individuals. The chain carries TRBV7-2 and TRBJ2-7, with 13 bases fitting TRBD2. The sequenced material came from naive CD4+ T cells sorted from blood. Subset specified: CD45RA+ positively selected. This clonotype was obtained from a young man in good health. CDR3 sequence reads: CASSFGLAGAYEQYF. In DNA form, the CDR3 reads TGTGCCAGCAGCTTCGGACTAGCGGGAGCGTACGAGCAGTACTTC. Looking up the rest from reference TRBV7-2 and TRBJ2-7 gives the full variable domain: GAGVSQSPSNKVTEKGKDVELRCDPISGHTALYWYRQSLGQGLEFLIYFQGNSAPDKSGLPSDRFSAERTGGSVSTLTIQRTQQEDSAVYLCASSFGLAGAYEQYFGPGTRLTVT.